Below, one T cell receptor (beta chain) is given with its context. This clonotype was observed once. It has no known antigen specificity. No clone much larger than this one lies a single base away; base qualities are absent. A single read counts as weak evidence. According to the study, the label for this sample's time point signals: persistent/refractory GD, antithyroid drugs over 5 years with positive TRAb. RNA was extracted from PBMCs in TRIzol for both TCR sequencing and RNA sequencing. The diagnosis of Graves' disease followed American Thyroid Association guidelines. Patients for the study were recruited at an endocrinology department in Xi'an, China. Each patient gave roughly 8.4 milliliters of peripheral blood, collected in an EDTA anticoagulant tube. Ficoll Paque Plus density gradient separation was used to isolate PBMCs, and no additional T cell sorting was done. An Agilent 2100 Bioanalyzer and agarose gel were used to check RNA quality, and a NanoDrop 2000 was used to measure RNA concentration.

These data are taken from a study of regulatory T cells in long-lasting Graves disease (TCRdb year 2021). Regarding the study in general: Persistent Graves' disease was defined as persistently positive TSH receptor autoantibodies together with antithyroid drug treatment for over 5 years. A total of roughly 35 samples were covered by TCR sequencing, comprising some 13 persistent and 20 or so newly diagnosed Graves' disease patients. The study was registered as a clinical trial and conducted in China. This study used TCR sequencing and RNA sequencing of peripheral blood to compare persistent Graves' disease patients against newly diagnosed Graves' disease patients. On average, persistent Graves' disease patients in the clinical cohort had been on antithyroid drugs for about 10.3 years. The research as a whole found: Only the TCR beta chain was sequenced and analyzed. As a limitation, the authors acknowledged that the small sample size may reduce accuracy. Persistent patients shared more public clonotypes among themselves (more than 2,500) than newly diagnosed patients did (more than 850). The study examined only peripheral blood because the primary lesion, thyroid tissue, could not be accessed. Compared with newly diagnosed patients, persistent Graves' disease patients had lower TCR Shannon entropy and fewer highly expanded clones, which suggests clonal expansion. Persistent disease showed preferential use of TRBV28, TRBJ1-2 and TRBJ2-5, whereas newly diagnosed disease favored TRBV20-1 and TRBJ2-1.

Libraries were constructed by multiplex PCR. The sequencing machine was an Illumina HiSeq 4000. TCR beta libraries were built with iRepertoire HTBI primers and Arm-PCR amplification of CDR3 regions. PCR products were gel purified before sequencing. In the source study's methods: A total of some 65 TRBV and approximately 15 TRBJ segments were identified across samples and were used for gene usage analysis of CDR3 amino acid clonotypes. COPE and FqMerger were used to merge filtered high-quality paired reads into contigs. Contigs were aligned with BLAST to IMGT TRBV, TRBD and TRBJ reference genes, and CDR3 was defined per IMGT. Clonotypes above 0.1% frequency were classified as highly expanded clones. Shannon entropy was used to measure repertoire diversity, and the Gini coefficient was used to measure V-J evenness. A clonotype found in more than one individual was treated as public. In-frame beta chains were kept once TCRdb had trimmed the public reads at Q25 with fastp and called clones with MiXCR. A single entry per CDR3 protein holds the most common genes and DNA from its merged rows. For this entry, the V and J calls and clone size follow TCRdb and not the study's own pipeline. Counted in this sample were roughly 700,000 distinct CDR3 sequences; about 32% of them appeared once. The top ten clonotypes cover under 50% of the sample.

From the cysteine through the phenylalanine, the CDR3 covers 13 amino acids. The CDR3 DNA has 39 bases and is translated from base 1. As encoded in the germline V gene, CDR1 is SQVTM while CDR2 is ANQGSEA. Cut back by 6 bases and 8 bases, the V and J ends lie 16 bases apart. In this chain, TRBV29-1 is recombined with TRBJ1-4, with the D segment identity uncertain. This sequence was found in a female donor with Graves disease. This specimen was peripheral blood mononuclear cells (PBMCs), taken when the disease was refractory, from a patient treated with antithyroid drugs. The CDR3 amino acid sequence is: CSVGSITGEKLFF. The nucleotides are TGCAGCGTGGGGTCCATTACGGGGGAAAAACTGTTTTTT.